The 19 T cell receptor beta chains given below trace back to one sample, sequenced in a study of blood T cells in healthy people across ages. Sample-barcoded 5' priming and a J-beta primer mix drove a second PCR of roughly 7 to 11 cycles. TCRdb passed the 5' RACE reads through MiXCR, listing each CDR3 protein once. The sample has fewer than 900,000 distinct CDR3 sequences; roughly 47% are singletons. Sequencing was done on a sample of blood. The receptors were gathered from a woman aged 55 to 70 in good health.

This chain uses TRBV7-2 with TRBJ2-7; TRBD1 or TRBD2 may be the D gene (5 bases each). Germline CDR1 and CDR2: SGHTA and FQGNSA. The CDR3 sequence is 15 residues long. Trimming cost V 4 bases and J 0 bases, with 13 bases left between them. CDR3 loop: CASSYGGSGSYEQYF. The CDR3 DNA follows: TGTGCCAGCAGCTATGGGGGTTCCGGCTCCTACGAGCAGTACTTC.

This clonotype was counted a few times. V gene TRBV4-1 combines with J gene TRBJ2-7, with D perhaps TRBD2 (6 bases). Germline V CDR1 and CDR2: MGHRA, YSYEKL. The CDR3 covers 14 residues. V lost 4 bases and J 3 bases, leaving 13 bases between the germline ends. The CDR3 DNA sequence: TGCGCCAGCAGCCTGCAAGCGGGCCGCTACGAGCAGTACTTC. This sequence encodes CASSLQAGRYEQYF.

The chain combines TRBV2 with TRBJ2-3; 8 bases are shared with TRBD1. V lost 5 bases, J lost 3 bases, and 10 bases stayed unmatched. Germline lookup yields CDR1 SNHLY and CDR2 FYNNEI. The CDR3 contains 16 residues. The CDR3, as DNA: TGTGCCAGCAGTACCCGGCCAGGGGGCGATACAGATACGCAGTATTTT. This sequence encodes CASSTRPGGDTDTQYF.

Notes on this clonotype: One junction end does not reproduce the germline sequence, and a read error may be involved. The J gene is TRBJ1-2, the V gene TRBV30, with D possibly being TRBD1 (6 bases). This CDR3 comprises 14 residues. Germline V CDR1 and CDR2: GTSNPN, SVGIG (reference sequence). CDR3 nucleotides: TGTGCCCGGAGAGCACAGGGTGATCCCTATGGCTACACCTTC. Translating it yields CARRAQGDPYGYTF.

This clonotype appeared a few times. This rearrangement joins TRBV20-1 to TRBJ1-5; D is unclear. Trimming shortened V by 0 bases and J by 6 bases, and 12 bases separated the two germline ends. CDR3 length: 14 residues. Germline CDR1 and CDR2: DFQATT and SNEGSKA (reference sequence). The CDR3 DNA follows: TGCAGTGCTAGAGATTTGCAGGTCCCTCAGCCCCAGCATTTT. This sequence encodes CSARDLQVPQPQHF.

This clonotype was seen more than once but under ten times. This chain joins TRBV12-3 or TRBV12-4 and TRBJ2-1, with a possible D match to TRBD1 (5 bases). The CDR3 sequence is 13 residues long. V lost 3 bases, J lost 9 bases, and 12 bases lay in between. CDR3 protein: CASSFGGATEQFF. The CDR3 nucleotides read TGTGCCAGCAGTTTTGGTGGGGCCACTGAGCAGTTCTTC.

This clonotype was found a few times. The chain carries TRBV6-2 or TRBV6-3 and TRBJ2-1; 9 bases are shared with TRBD2. The CDR3 extends over 11 amino acids. Germline assignment: CDR1 MNHEY and CDR2 SVGEGT. Trimming removed 5 bases from V and 13 bases from J; junction bases left unmatched: 3. CDR3 residues: CASSPAGGQFF. In DNA form, the CDR3 reads TGTGCCAGCAGTCCAGCGGGGGGACAGTTCTTC.

Ten or more counts support this clonotype. This chain uses TRBV7-2 with TRBJ2-3; no clear D gene. V shed 5 bases and J shed 6 bases, with 9 bases lying between them. The CDR3 length is 12 residues. CDR1 and CDR2 from the germline V gene are SGHTA and FQGNSA. The CDR3 reads CASSAVKDTQYF. Written as DNA, the CDR3 is TGTGCCAGCAGCGCAGTAAAGGATACGCAGTATTTT.

The chain is built from TRBV7-2 and TRBJ2-3; 10 nucleotides match TRBD2. After removal of 2 bases from V and 4 bases from J, the junction contained 15 bases not matched to a gene. The CDR3 is 19 amino acids. CDR1 is SGHTA, CDR2 FQGNSA, per germline. CDR3 amino acids: CASSLSGASGGRRSDTQYF. For the CDR3, the DNA is TGTGCCAGCAGCTTAAGTGGGGCTAGCGGGGGTCGCAGGTCAGATACGCAGTATTTT.

The V call is TRBV4-2, the J call TRBJ2-1; 11 nucleotides line up with TRBD2. This CDR3 is built from 17 residues. Germline trimming cut 2 bases from V and 4 bases from J; bases unmatched to any gene: 7. Germline CDR1 LGHNA, CDR2 YNFKEQ. DNA for the CDR3: TGTGCCAGCAGCCAACCCCATAGCGGGGGGGCGTACAATGAGCAGTTCTTC. Protein: CASSQPHSGGAYNEQFF.

V is TRBV6-6 and J is TRBJ1-1; unclear D gene. Germline V gives CDR1 MNHNY, CDR2 SVGAGI (reference sequence). This CDR3 region has 14 residues. Trimming shortened V by 9 bases and J by 4 bases, and 18 bases separated the two germline ends. In nucleotides, the CDR3 is TGTGCCAGTAGGGCAAGGGTGTCGGGCACTGAAGCTTTCTTT. Amino acid sequence: CASRARVSGTEAFF.

The J gene is TRBJ2-3, the V gene TRBV12-3 or TRBV12-4; the match to TRBD2 covers 7 bases. CDR3 size: 15 residues. Losses at the gene ends were 5 bases for V and 3 bases for J; bases not matched to a gene: 8. The CDR3 is CASSRQVGGTDTQYF. The CDR3, as DNA: TGTGCCAGCAGTCGCCAAGTGGGAGGGACAGATACGCAGTATTTT.

V gene TRBV5-1 combines with J gene TRBJ2-1, with 12 bases fitting TRBD2. Germline V lookup: CDR1 SGHRS, CDR2 YFSETQ. V trimming: 5 bases; J trimming: 8 bases; junction bases outside the gene matches: 8. This CDR3 region has 15 residues. DNA of the CDR3: TGCGCCAGCAGGTCCCTAGCGGGGGGGCTTGATGAGCAGTTCTTC. Translation: CASRSLAGGLDEQFF. Combining the CDR3 with reference TRBV5-1 and TRBJ2-1 gives the whole variable domain KAGVTQTPRYLIKTRGQQVTLSCSPISGHRSVSWYQQTPGQGLQFLFEYFSETQRNKGNFPGRFSGRQFSNSRSEMNVSTLELGDSALYLCASRSLAGGLDEQFFGPGTRLTVL.

Remarks on this clonotype: It may be a read error: a sequence one base away is much more abundant. This chain links TRBV29-1 with TRBJ1-2; 8 bases match TRBD1. The CDR3 runs 12 residues. J was trimmed by 4 bases and V by 7 bases; bases with no gene match: 5. Germline V gives CDR1 SQVTM, CDR2 ANQGSEA. DNA for the CDR3: TGCAGCGGTCTTACAGGGGGCTATGGCTACACCTTC. Its protein is CSGLTGGYGYTF.

This chain connects TRBV9 to TRBJ2-1; 7 bases fit TRBD1. Trimming took 2 bases from V and 2 from J; bases not matched to a gene: 1. This CDR3 contains 14 residues. Germline CDR1 reads SGDLS; CDR2 reads YYNGEE. As DNA, the CDR3 is TGTGCCAGCAGCGTCGGACAGGCCTACAATGAGCAGTTCTTC. It encodes CASSVGQAYNEQFF.

The chain has TRBV4-2 and TRBJ2-6; 9 bases agree with TRBD2. The junction had 5 bases not matched to a gene; V was cut back by 0 bases and J by 2 bases. Germline assignment: CDR1 LGHNA and CDR2 YNFKEQ. The CDR3 contains 18 residues. The CDR3 sequence is CASSQDPLAGTGANVLTF. The CDR3, as DNA: TGTGCCAGCAGCCAAGATCCCCTAGCGGGAACTGGGGCCAACGTCCTGACTTTC.

The CDR3 nucleotides read TGTGCCATCAGCCGGGACAGGGGTGACACCGGGGAGCTGTTTTTT. Amino acid sequence: CAISRDRGDTGELFF. V usage is TRBV10-3 and J usage is TRBJ2-2, with TRBD1 identical over 10 bases. Trimming removed 6 bases from V and 3 bases from J; junction bases left unmatched: 4. This CDR3 has 15 amino acids. The germline V gene encodes CDR1 ENHRY and CDR2 SYGVKD.

The gene calls are TRBV20-1 and TRBJ2-1; D possibly corresponds to TRBD1 (5 bases). Germline V gene sequence: CDR1 DFQATT, CDR2 SNEGSKA (reference sequence). Trimming removed 6 bases from V and 0 bases from J, with 12 bases in between. This CDR3 has 14 residues. For the CDR3, the DNA is TGCAGTGCAGGGGCCCTTGGCTCCTACAATGAGCAGTTCTTC. Translated: CSAGALGSYNEQFF.

The V gene is TRBV20-1, the J gene TRBJ1-1; D remains ambiguous. V lost 0 bases and J 4 bases, leaving 12 bases between the germline ends. The CDR3 loop spans 14 amino acids. CDR1 DFQATT and CDR2 SNEGSKA come from the germline V gene (reference sequence). The CDR3 DNA is TGCAGTGCTAGAGATCCGAAGAGGGTCACTGAAGCTTTCTTT. Encoded protein: CSARDPKRVTEAFF.